The T cell receptor beta chain described here comes from a study of blood T cell repertoires in COVID-19. The assay was immunoSEQ multiplex PCR, and TCRdb's table has in-frame clones only and misses some. This sample has fewer than 300,000 clones, with around 90% found just once. V gave up 5 bases and J gave up 6 bases, with 11 bases separating them. CDR3 length: 13 residues. Germline V lookup: CDR1 KGHSH, CDR2 LQKENI. This TCR was sampled from a young woman with acute or convalescent COVID-19. What was sequenced was peripheral blood. The chain links TRBV18 to TRBJ2-1; the D is unclear. The CDR3 coding sequence is TGTGCCAGCTCAACAGTCCTGGGCAATGAGCAGTTCTTC. Translated: CASSTVLGNEQFF.